The 8 T cell receptor beta chains below all came from one sample that was sequenced in a study of vaccination and CD4 T cells after COVID-19 (dated by TCRdb to 2022 to 2024). Taken with the paper, the label for treatment or condition translates to: approximately nine-day PBMC culture with coronavirus spike peptide pools or control peptides (ViraFEST assay). What these receptors recognize is not known. Receptors were amplified or captured by PCR. TCRdb shows the sequencer as Illumina iSeq 100. At the Johns Hopkins FTIC core, DNA from the cultured CD4+ T cells underwent TCR sequencing with the Oncomine TCR Beta short-read assay. Using fastp at Q25 and MiXCR, TCRdb reprocessed the public reads and kept productive beta chains. Identical CDR3 protein sequences are pooled into one entry, listed with their most common genes and DNA. This sample lists approximately 25,000 distinct CDR3 sequences; about three fifths were detected once. Approximately 8% of the sample is in the top ten clones.

Sequencing used CD4+ T cells from blood, cultured in vitro. The receptor source for this set is a human donor who had recovered from COVID-19.

V is TRBV6-1 and J is TRBJ1-6; no clear D gene. Deletions cut 8 bases from V and 0 bases from J, with 17 bases between. Germline loops: CDR1 MNHNS, CDR2 SASEGT. This CDR3 region has 17 residues. CDR3 amino acids: CASGGGFAGSYNSPLHF. CDR3 sequence (DNA): TGTGCCAGCGGAGGCGGTTTCGCAGGCTCCTATAATTCACCCCTCCACTTT.

The CDR3 region has the DNA TGTGCCATCAGTGAGACAGGGAGCTATAATTCACCCCTCCACTTT. Protein: CAISETGSYNSPLHF. The rearrangement uses TRBV10-3 and TRBJ1-6, with D maybe TRBD1 (6 bases). CDR1 is ENHRY, CDR2 SYGVKD, per germline. V lost 2 bases and J lost 3, with 8 bases in between. The CDR3 is 15 amino acids.

The chain combines TRBV5-6 with TRBJ2-4, with a tentative D call TRBD2 (6 bases). CDR3 length: 20 residues. V gave up 4 bases and J gave up 6 bases, with 32 bases separating them. Germline-derived CDR1 and CDR2 are SGHDT and YYEEEE. CDR3 protein: CASSRLVPRDSPGFGNIQYF. The CDR3, as DNA: TGTGCCAGCAGCCGTTTGGTCCCCCGGGACTCCCCTGGGTTTGGAAACATTCAGTACTTC.

This rearrangement joins TRBV19 to TRBJ2-1; TRBD2 matches at 9 bases. This CDR3 is built from 17 residues. The V gene's germline CDR1 is LNHDA and CDR2 SQIVND (reference sequence). With V trimmed by 4 bases and J by 5 bases, 12 bases remained unmatched. The CDR3: CASSTGGSGRSHNEQFF. DNA for the CDR3: TGTGCCAGTAGTACCGGGGGAAGCGGGAGGTCACACAATGAGCAGTTCTTC.

The chain recombines TRBV7-3 with TRBJ1-1, with 9 bases lining up with TRBD1. The germline CDR1 and CDR2 sequences are SGHTA and FQGTGA. The CDR3 has 15 amino acids. After removal of 4 bases from V and 2 bases from J, the junction contained 5 bases not matched to a gene. The CDR3 is CASSSQTGGNTEAFF. The CDR3 nucleotides are TGTGCCAGCAGCTCTCAGACAGGGGGTAACACTGAAGCTTTCTTT.

This clonotype turned up a few times. The chain has TRBV6-1 and TRBJ1-5; 7 bases are a match to TRBD1. Germline CDR1 MNHNS, CDR2 SASEGT. The CDR3 loop spans 14 amino acids. The V segment lost 8 bases and the J segment 3 bases; nucleotides outside the gene matches: 7. In DNA form, the CDR3 reads TGTGCCAGCGCGTTTGGGACAGACAATCAGCCCCAGCATTTT. Translation: CASAFGTDNQPQHF.

This clonotype was recorded only once. The J gene is TRBJ2-7, the V gene TRBV11-2; 7 bases are a match to TRBD1. Germline V gene data show CDR1 as SGHAT and CDR2 as FQNNGV. This CDR3 is 15 amino acids long. V lost 7 bases to trimming and J lost 2 bases; unmatched junction nucleotides: 11. The CDR3 DNA reads as TGTGCCAGCACCCTCAGAGGAGGACAGGCCTACGAGCAGTACTTC. Protein: CASTLRGGQAYEQYF.

V usage is TRBV5-4 and J usage is TRBJ2-1; 7 bases align to TRBD1. Germline V gene data show CDR1 as SGHNT and CDR2 as YYREEE (reference sequence). The CDR3 contains 15 residues. After removal of 4 bases from V and 8 bases from J, the junction contained 12 bases not matched to a gene. CDR3 protein: CASSALQGHGDEQFF. CDR3 nucleotides: TGTGCCAGCAGCGCCTTACAGGGGCATGGCGATGAGCAGTTCTTC.